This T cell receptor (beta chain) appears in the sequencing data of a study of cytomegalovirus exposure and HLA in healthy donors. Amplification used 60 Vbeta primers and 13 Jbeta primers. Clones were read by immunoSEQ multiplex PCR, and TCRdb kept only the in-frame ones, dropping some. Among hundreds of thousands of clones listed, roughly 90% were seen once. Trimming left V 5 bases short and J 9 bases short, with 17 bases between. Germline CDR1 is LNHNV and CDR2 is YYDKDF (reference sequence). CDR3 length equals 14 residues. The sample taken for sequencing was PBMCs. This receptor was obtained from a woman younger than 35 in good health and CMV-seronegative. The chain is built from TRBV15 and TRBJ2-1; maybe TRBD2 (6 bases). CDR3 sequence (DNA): TGTGCCACCAGCTGGTGGCGGGGCACGGGTGAGCAGTTCTTC. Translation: CATSWWRGTGEQFF.